This T cell receptor beta chain was recovered during a study of shared clonotypes between healthy human individuals (dated by TCRdb to 2019 to 2021). About the full investigation: A couple of women and a few men aged 18 to 49 years were included in the cohort. For each donor, three plates each were used for CD4 naive and CD4 memory, two plates were used for CD8 naive, and one plate was used for CD8 memory. To estimate repertoire size and how much clonotype sharing occurs between individuals, the study deeply sequenced the blood TCR repertoires of several healthy adults. Per donor, leukapheresis produced somewhere between about 0.9 and 9 billion PBMCs. To increase sequencing depth and limit assay-specific biases, TCR repertoire library preparation and sequencing were carried out by different laboratories using diverse techniques.

The germline V gene specifies MNHNS as CDR1 and SASEGT as CDR2. Between the V and J ends, shortened by 1 base and 7 bases respectively, the junction contains 8 bases. The CDR3 numbers 13 residues from cysteine through phenylalanine. The sequence is cut down to CDR3 DNA, 39 bases in frame from base 1. Using the deep immunoSEQ assay, multiplex PCR amplified TCR CDR3 regions from genomic DNA. Extracted genomic DNA from each cell subset was distributed evenly across all wells of several immunoSEQ 96-well plates, and each plate was treated as a replicate. For sorted subsets, 150 to 250 ng of genomic DNA, equivalent to around 30,000 T cell genomes, went into each replicate PCR. Purified libraries were measured with a Qubit 3.0 fluorometer, size-checked on a Bioanalyzer 2100, and measured again with the KAPA Library Quantification kit. Each immunoSEQ 96-well plate was sequenced on its own single-read 150-cycle Illumina NextSeq 550 flow cell. The published analysis was carried out like this. Because the immunoSEQ output included only junctional sequences and no quality scores, the filtering could not be the same as the filtering used for full-length reads. To assign V/J genes and CDR3, sequences were annotated against IMGT germline references using PyIR, a Python wrapper for IgBLAST v1.9. Reads with weak V/J assignments (E-value above 1e-6), missing CDR3, stop codons, out-of-frame junctions, or ambiguous translated residues were removed. V3J clonotypes were defined as sequences sharing the same inferred V gene, J gene, and CDR3 amino acid sequence. The percentage overlap between two repertoires was calculated by dividing the number of shared unique clonotypes by the size of the smaller repertoire. Three approaches were used to assess repertoire richness: RTK rarefaction, the Chao1 estimator, and Recon v2.1 estimates of unobserved clonotypes. For all TCRbeta clonotypes obtained by the gDNA method from several donors, generation probabilities were computed with OLGA. TCRdb holds this immuneACCESS table with in-frame rearrangements only. Some clones are missing; in checked studies, unresolved V genes explain under half, and the rest has no known cause. That table supplies the V and J calls and clone size; D and trimming were determined from the DNA. A total of around 2.1 million clones appear in this sample, around 95% of them only once. The ten largest clones capture roughly 0.13% of the sample.

Findings and caveats that apply to the study as a whole: Sharing across several donors was observed for approximately 4.6% of naive CD4, over 3% of naive CD8, 2% to 2.5% of memory CD4, and around 0.4% of memory CD8 clonotypes. Larger estimated clonotype richness was generally found for naive subsets than for memory subsets. Even with the large sequencing depth, rarefaction of the sorted-subset datasets indicated that sequencing was incomplete. The small number of donors limited the genetic and exposure-history diversity represented. Sampling was limited to blood, and TCR repertoires in tissue likely differ from TCR repertoires in blood. Clonotypes shared by all four sorted-subset donors showed higher generation probabilities than non-shared clonotypes. Based on pairwise subsampling, the degree of clonotype sharing among donors was expected to be affected by sequencing depth.

The donors were healthy, HIV-negative adults who had no recently reported acute infections or vaccinations. Every donor was a Caucasian adult living in Nashville, Tennessee, USA. CD4+ T cells were enriched through magnetic negative selection, after which naive cells were positively selected on CD45RA and the remaining negative fraction served as the memory subset. Blood was obtained by leukapheresis, after which PBMCs were separated by Ficoll-Histopaque density gradient centrifugation and cryopreserved in liquid nitrogen vapor phase. Analytical flow cytometry was used to check the purity and quantity of every magnetically sorted T cell population. Genomic DNA was isolated from every sorted fraction and measured by UV absorbance on a Nanodrop 2000c. As concerns this clone: The antigen it binds to is not known. Base qualities are not at hand, and no much larger clone is one base apart.

Sequencing was performed on naive CD4+ T cells sorted from blood. The cell subset or site label, read with the paper, signifies: CD45RA+ positively selected. The TCR comes from a man aged 18 to 30 in good health. The chain links TRBV6-1 with TRBJ2-4; the D region possibly corresponds to TRBD2 (6 bases align). CDR3 protein: CASSEGGANIQYF. The sequence in DNA is TGTGCCAGCAGTGAAGGCGGGGCGAACATTCAGTACTTC.